This entry lists 6 T cell receptor beta chains sequenced from one sample in a study of T-cell reconstitution after alpha-beta-depleted transplantation in children (TCRdb year 2016). Library preparation employed PCR. For sequencing, an Illumina HiSeq 2500 was employed. To normalize quantification of the TCRbeta repertoire, the TCR libraries were built with molecular barcoding that relied on unique molecular identifiers. The raw public reads went through TCRdb reprocessing: fastp at Q25, MiXCR clone calling, in-frame beta chains kept. Rows with one shared CDR3 protein collapse into an entry with the most common genes and DNA. The sample table shows about 610,000 distinct CDR3 sequences, and 25% to 30% are seen once. 36% of the sample goes to the ten largest clones. This specimen's treatment or condition label, interpreted: allogeneic hematopoietic cell transplantation with graft depleted of TCRalphabeta T cells and CD19 B cells.

Here the sequenced sample was PBMCs, taken before TCRalphabeta/CD19-depleted stem cell transplant. These receptors were obtained from a boy in the first two years of life with Wiskott-Aldrich syndrome, due to receive a stem cell transplant.

This clonotype was picked up a small number of times. The CDR3 bases are TGCGCCAGCAGCACGACTAGCGGAACCTCCTACAATGAGCAGTTCTTC. Encoded protein: CASSTTSGTSYNEQFF. The V call is TRBV5-1, the J call TRBJ2-1, with 9 bases that match TRBD2. The V gene end was trimmed by 4 bases and the J gene end by 0 bases; junction bases not matched to a gene: 5. The germline gives CDR1 SGHRS, CDR2 YFSETQ. CDR3 length: 16 amino acids.

The chain carries TRBV20-1 and TRBJ1-3; D might be TRBD1 (5 bases). Between the trimmed V and J ends, which lost 3 bases and 4 bases, there was a span of 10 bases. The V gene's germline CDR1 is DFQATT and CDR2 SNEGSKA (reference sequence). The CDR3 totals 13 residues. This CDR3 is CSASGTVGNTIYF. The CDR3 DNA sequence: TGCAGTGCTAGTGGGACGGTAGGAAACACCATATATTTT.

This rearrangement joins TRBV10-3 to TRBJ2-5; maybe TRBD1 (6 bases). The V end was cut by 3 bases, the J end by 1 base, with 18 bases between. The CDR3 length is 17 residues. In germline, CDR1 is ENHRY, CDR2 SYGVKD. CDR3 coding DNA: TGTGCCATCAGTGATCCTCTTTCCAGGGGAAGCCAAGAGACCCAGTACTTC. Translated: CAISDPLSRGSQETQYF.

There are a few counts of this clonotype. The gene calls are TRBV11-2 and TRBJ2-7; D is ambiguous. The CDR3 is 16 amino acids. V was shortened by 5 bases and J by 6 bases, with 23 bases between the two germline ends. Germline V gene sequence: CDR1 SGHAT, CDR2 FQNNGV. CDR3 DNA sequence: TGTGCCAGCAGCCCCGAGCGTCCGAACCCCTATAGCGAGCAGTACTTC. Residues: CASSPERPNPYSEQYF.

This chain joins TRBV5-1 and TRBJ2-2, with 11 bases matching TRBD2. This CDR3 comprises 15 residues. Germline values: CDR1 SGHRS, CDR2 YFSETQ. The V and J ends lost 4 bases and 7 bases, in that order; junction bases with no gene match: 6. The CDR3 is CASSQLAGDHGELFF. The CDR3 DNA is TGCGCCAGCAGCCAACTAGCGGGAGACCACGGGGAGCTGTTTTTT.

This clonotype has only a few counts. The V call is TRBV5-1, the J call TRBJ2-3; TRBD2 matches 10 bases. The V segment lost 4 bases and the J segment 4 bases; nucleotides outside the gene matches: 12. Germline V lookup: CDR1 SGHRS, CDR2 YFSETQ. The CDR3 is 17 residues long. CDR3 DNA sequence: TGCGCCAGCAGCCAACGACTTGGACTAGCGGAGGCAGATACGCAGTATTTT. Encoded protein: CASSQRLGLAEADTQYF.